The rows below give T cell receptor beta chains drawn from one sample of a study of blood T cell repertoires in COVID-19. Only in-frame clones appear in the TCRdb table, and some are missing; sequencing was by immunoSEQ multiplex PCR. The sample carries 250,000 to 300,000 clones, around 83% recorded once. Sequences were obtained from peripheral blood. The receptors stem from a man older than 75 with acute or convalescent COVID-19. CDR3s include the opening cysteine and the closing phenylalanine or tryptophan. Fields, in order: J gene, clone size, V gene, D gene, CDR3 protein, CDR3 DNA. A D gene is named only where the DNA matches it firmly. Size is stated for part of the rows, as once, few or many counts, or as a class when the clone is expanded.

J gene: TRBJ2-3; clone size: -; V gene: TRBV21-1; D gene: -; CDR3 protein: CASSKGYILAGVLPGSSTDTQYF; CDR3 DNA: TGTGCCAGCAGCAAAGGTTATATACTAGCGGGAGTTTTGCCCGGCTCTAGCACAGATACGCAGTATTTT
J gene: TRBJ1-3; clone size: -; V gene: TRBV5-1; D gene: -; CDR3 protein: CASSLDLGAMGNTIYF; CDR3 DNA: TGCGCCAGCAGCTTGGATCTGGGGGCAATGGGAAACACCATATATTTT
J gene: TRBJ2-3; clone size: once; V gene: TRBV24-1; D gene: -; CDR3 protein: CATSAAGTDTQYF; CDR3 DNA: TGTGCCACCAGCGCAGCGGGTACAGATACGCAGTATTTT
J gene: TRBJ2-2; clone size: few; V gene: TRBV7-9; D gene: -; CDR3 protein: CASSQTPGELFF; CDR3 DNA: TGTGCCAGCAGCCAAACTCCCGGGGAGCTGTTTTTT
J gene: TRBJ2-3; clone size: few; V gene: TRBV6-5; D gene: TRBD1; CDR3 protein: CASQDRAPDTQYF; CDR3 DNA: TGTGCCAGCCAAGACAGGGCCCCAGATACGCAGTATTTT
J gene: TRBJ1-2; clone size: -; V gene: TRBV27; D gene: TRBD1; CDR3 protein: CASSPSQGTGFLNTF; CDR3 DNA: TGTGCCAGCAGTCCCTCACAGGGGACGGGGTTCCTGAACACCTTC
J gene: TRBJ2-7; clone size: -; V gene: TRBV29-1; D gene: TRBD2; CDR3 protein: CSVEGLAGSHEQYF; CDR3 DNA: TGCAGCGTTGAAGGGCTAGCGGGAAGCCACGAGCAGTACTTC
J gene: TRBJ1-5; clone size: -; V gene: TRBV19; D gene: -; CDR3 protein: CASSIEWQPQHF; CDR3 DNA: TGTGCCAGTAGTATTGAGTGGCAGCCCCAGCATTTT
J gene: TRBJ2-5; clone size: -; V gene: TRBV2; D gene: -; CDR3 protein: CASSPRLDLETQYF; CDR3 DNA: TGTGCCAGCAGTCCCCGGCTAGACCTGGAGACCCAGTACTTC
J gene: TRBJ1-6; clone size: -; V gene: TRBV3-1/TRBV3-2; D gene: -; CDR3 protein: CASSQGSQIINSPLHF; CDR3 DNA: TGTGCCAGCAGCCAAGGGTCTCAGATAATCAATTCACCCCTCCACTTT
J gene: TRBJ2-2; clone size: -; V gene: TRBV10-2; D gene: -; CDR3 protein: CASRRQDLNTGELFF; CDR3 DNA: TGCGCCAGCAGACGACAGGATTTGAACACCGGGGAGCTGTTTTTT
J gene: TRBJ2-5; clone size: few; V gene: TRBV28; D gene: TRBD2; CDR3 protein: CASSPRTSGRAGETQYF; CDR3 DNA: TGTGCCAGCAGTCCCCGGACTAGCGGGAGGGCGGGGGAGACCCAGTACTTC
J gene: TRBJ2-7; clone size: -; V gene: TRBV5-1; D gene: TRBD1; CDR3 protein: CASSLGQGIIYEQYF; CDR3 DNA: TGCGCCAGCAGCCTTGGACAGGGGATTATTTACGAGCAGTACTTC
J gene: TRBJ2-6; clone size: few; V gene: TRBV18; D gene: TRBD1; CDR3 protein: CASSRGQGEAGANVLTF; CDR3 DNA: TGTGCCAGCTCACGAGGACAGGGGGAAGCTGGGGCCAACGTCCTGACTTTC
J gene: TRBJ2-3; clone size: -; V gene: TRBV28; D gene: TRBD2; CDR3 protein: CASSSGGRVDTQYF; CDR3 DNA: TGTGCCAGCAGTTCGGGCGGGAGGGTAGATACGCAGTATTTT
J gene: TRBJ1-1; clone size: -; V gene: TRBV10-2; D gene: -; CDR3 protein: CASTLGSTNTEAFF; CDR3 DNA: TGCGCCAGCACCCTGGGCTCCACTAACACTGAAGCTTTCTTT
J gene: TRBJ2-2; clone size: few; V gene: TRBV2; D gene: TRBD1; CDR3 protein: CASRTGRTGELFF; CDR3 DNA: TGTGCCAGCCGGACAGGGAGGACCGGGGAGCTGTTTTTT
J gene: TRBJ2-7; clone size: -; V gene: TRBV5-1; D gene: TRBD1; CDR3 protein: CASSLVPGQNYEQYF; CDR3 DNA: TGCGCCAGCAGCTTGGTCCCGGGACAGAACTACGAGCAGTACTTC
J gene: TRBJ2-7; clone size: -; V gene: TRBV6-5; D gene: TRBD2; CDR3 protein: CASTERDAPYYEQYF; CDR3 DNA: TGTGCCAGCACCGAGCGGGATGCCCCATACTACGAGCAGTACTTC
J gene: TRBJ1-2; clone size: -; V gene: TRBV3-1/TRBV3-2; D gene: -; CDR3 protein: CASSQLNYGYTF; CDR3 DNA: TGTGCCAGCAGCCAACTTAACTATGGCTACACCTTC
J gene: TRBJ1-1; clone size: -; V gene: TRBV9; D gene: -; CDR3 protein: CASSPQQGSATEAFF; CDR3 DNA: TGTGCCAGCAGCCCCCAACAGGGTTCGGCCACTGAAGCTTTCTTT
J gene: TRBJ1-4; clone size: -; V gene: TRBV28; D gene: -; CDR3 protein: CASSTRLNEKLFF; CDR3 DNA: TGTGCCAGCAGTACCAGGCTTAATGAAAAACTGTTTTTT